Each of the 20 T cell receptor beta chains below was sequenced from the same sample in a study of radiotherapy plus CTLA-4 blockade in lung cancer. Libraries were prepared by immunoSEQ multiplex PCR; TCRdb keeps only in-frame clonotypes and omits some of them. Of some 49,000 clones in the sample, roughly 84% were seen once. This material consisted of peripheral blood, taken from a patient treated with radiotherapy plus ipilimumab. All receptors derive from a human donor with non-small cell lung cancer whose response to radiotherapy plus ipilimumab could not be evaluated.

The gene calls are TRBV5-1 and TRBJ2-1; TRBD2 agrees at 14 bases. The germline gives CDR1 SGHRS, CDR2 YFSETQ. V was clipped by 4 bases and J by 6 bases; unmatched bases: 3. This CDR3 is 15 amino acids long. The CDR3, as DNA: TGCGCCAGCAGCAGAGGGACTAGCGGGAGCAATGAGCAGTTCTTC. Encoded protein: CASSRGTSGSNEQFF.

The DNA of the CDR3 is TGCGCCAGCAGCCAAGCAACAGGCCGAGAGCAGTTCTTC. It encodes CASSQATGREQFF. The chain is built from TRBV4-3 and TRBJ2-1, with D tentatively TRBD1 (5 bases). Germline CDR1 and CDR2: LGHNA and YSLEER. The V and J ends lost 1 base and 10 bases respectively, with 11 bases between them. The CDR3 is 13 amino acids.

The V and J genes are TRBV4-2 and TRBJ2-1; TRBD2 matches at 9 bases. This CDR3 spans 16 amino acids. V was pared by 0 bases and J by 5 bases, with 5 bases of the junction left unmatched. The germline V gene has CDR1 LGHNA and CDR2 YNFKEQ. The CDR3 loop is CASSQDAAGGHNEQFF. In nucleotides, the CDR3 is TGTGCCAGCAGCCAAGATGCGGCGGGAGGGCACAATGAGCAGTTCTTC.

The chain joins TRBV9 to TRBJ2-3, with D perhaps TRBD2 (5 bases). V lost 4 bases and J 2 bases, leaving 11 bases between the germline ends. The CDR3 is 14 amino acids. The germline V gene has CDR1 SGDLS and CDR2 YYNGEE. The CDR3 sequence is CASSTGLHTDTQYF. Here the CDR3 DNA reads TGTGCCAGCAGCACCGGACTCCACACAGATACGCAGTATTTT.

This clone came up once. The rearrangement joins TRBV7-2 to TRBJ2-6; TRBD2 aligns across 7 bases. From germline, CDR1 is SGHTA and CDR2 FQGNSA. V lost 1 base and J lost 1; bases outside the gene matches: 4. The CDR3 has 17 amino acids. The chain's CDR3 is CASSLVGLLSGANVLTF. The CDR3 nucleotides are TGTGCCAGCAGCTTAGTGGGACTACTTTCTGGGGCCAACGTCCTGACTTTC.

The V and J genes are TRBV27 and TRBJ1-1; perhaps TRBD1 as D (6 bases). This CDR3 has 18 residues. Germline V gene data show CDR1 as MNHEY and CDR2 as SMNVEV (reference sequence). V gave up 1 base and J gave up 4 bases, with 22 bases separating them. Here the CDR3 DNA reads TGTGCCAGCAGTTTATTCTTCGTGACGGGGGGCCTGAGCACTGAAGCTTTCTTT. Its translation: CASSLFFVTGGLSTEAFF.

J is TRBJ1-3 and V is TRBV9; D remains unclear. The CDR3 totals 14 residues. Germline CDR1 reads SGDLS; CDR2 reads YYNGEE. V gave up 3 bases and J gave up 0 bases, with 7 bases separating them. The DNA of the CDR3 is TGTGCCAGCAGCGGTTTGGCCTCTGGAAACACCATATATTTT. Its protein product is CASSGLASGNTIYF.

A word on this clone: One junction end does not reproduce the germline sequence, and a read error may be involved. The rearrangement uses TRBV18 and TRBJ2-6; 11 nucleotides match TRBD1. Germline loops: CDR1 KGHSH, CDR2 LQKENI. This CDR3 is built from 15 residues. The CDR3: CASSPTGQGGNVLTF. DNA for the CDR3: TGTGCCAGCTCACCTACGGGACAGGGGGGCAACGTCCTGACTTTC.

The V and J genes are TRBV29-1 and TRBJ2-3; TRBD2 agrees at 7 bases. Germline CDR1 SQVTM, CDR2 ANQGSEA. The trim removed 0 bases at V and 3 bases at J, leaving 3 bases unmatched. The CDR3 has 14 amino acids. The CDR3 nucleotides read TGCAGCGTTGAAGATTGGGAGGGAACAGATACGCAGTATTTT. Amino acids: CSVEDWEGTDTQYF.

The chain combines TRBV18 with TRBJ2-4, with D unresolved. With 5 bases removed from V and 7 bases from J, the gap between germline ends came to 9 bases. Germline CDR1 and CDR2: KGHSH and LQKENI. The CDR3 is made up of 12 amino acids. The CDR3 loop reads CASSNEANIQYF. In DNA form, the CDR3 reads TGTGCCAGCTCAAACGAGGCCAACATTCAGTACTTC. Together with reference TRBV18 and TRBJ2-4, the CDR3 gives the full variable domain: NAGVMQNPRHLVRRRGQEARLRCSPMKGHSHVYWYRQLPEEGLKFMVYLQKENIIDESGMPKERFSAEFPKEGPSILRIQQVVRGDSAAYFCASSNEANIQYFGAGTRLSVL.

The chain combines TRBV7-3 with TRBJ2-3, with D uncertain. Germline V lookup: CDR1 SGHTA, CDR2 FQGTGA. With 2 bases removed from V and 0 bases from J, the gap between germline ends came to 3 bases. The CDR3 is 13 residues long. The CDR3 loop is CASSLYSTDTQYF. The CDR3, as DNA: TGTGCCAGCAGCTTATATAGCACAGATACGCAGTATTTT.

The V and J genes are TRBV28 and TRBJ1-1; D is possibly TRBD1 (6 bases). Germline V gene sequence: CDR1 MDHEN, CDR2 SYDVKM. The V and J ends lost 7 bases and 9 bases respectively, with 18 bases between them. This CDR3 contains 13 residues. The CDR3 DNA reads TGTGCCAGCAACACGGCCCGGGGGGGCCAAGCTTTCTTT. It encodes CASNTARGGQAFF. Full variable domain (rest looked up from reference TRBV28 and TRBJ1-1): DVKVTQSSRYLVKRTGEKVFLECVQDMDHENMFWYRQDPGLGLRLIYFSYDVKMKEKGDIPEGYSVSREKKERFSLILESASTNQTSMYLCASNTARGGQAFFGQGTRLTVV.

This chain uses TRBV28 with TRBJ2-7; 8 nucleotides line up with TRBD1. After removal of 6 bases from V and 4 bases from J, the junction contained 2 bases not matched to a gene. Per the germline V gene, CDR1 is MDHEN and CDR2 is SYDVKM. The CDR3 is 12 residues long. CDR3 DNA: TGTGCCAGCAGACGGGACAGGTACGAGCAGTACTTC. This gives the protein CASRRDRYEQYF.

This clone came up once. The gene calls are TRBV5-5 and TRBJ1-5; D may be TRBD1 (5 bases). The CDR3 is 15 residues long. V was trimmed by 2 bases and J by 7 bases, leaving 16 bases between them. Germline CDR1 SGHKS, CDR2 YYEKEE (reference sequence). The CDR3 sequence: CASSLSYGQGQPQHF. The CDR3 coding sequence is TGTGCCAGCAGCTTATCTTATGGGCAGGGACAGCCCCAGCATTTT.

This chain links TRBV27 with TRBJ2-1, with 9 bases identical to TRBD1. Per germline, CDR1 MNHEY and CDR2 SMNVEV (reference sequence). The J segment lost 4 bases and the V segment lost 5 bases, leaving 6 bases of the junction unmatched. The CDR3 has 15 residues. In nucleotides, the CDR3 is TGTGCCAGCAGTCCCGGACAGGGGACTTACAATGAGCAGTTCTTC. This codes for CASSPGQGTYNEQFF.

The CDR3 nucleotides read TGTGCCAGCAGCCAAGAGATCTGGGGGGCTGGAAACACCATATATTTT. Residues: CASSQEIWGAGNTIYF. This chain joins TRBV4-2 and TRBJ1-3; weak D call: TRBD1 (5 bases). The germline gives CDR1 LGHNA, CDR2 YNFKEQ. The CDR3 runs 16 residues. V lost 0 bases and J 2 bases, leaving 11 bases between the germline ends.

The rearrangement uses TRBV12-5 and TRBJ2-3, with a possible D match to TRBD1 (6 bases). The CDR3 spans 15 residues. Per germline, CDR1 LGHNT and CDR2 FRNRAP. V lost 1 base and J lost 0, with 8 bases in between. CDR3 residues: CASGLGTASTDTQYF. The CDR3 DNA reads TGTGCTAGTGGTTTGGGGACAGCTAGCACAGATACGCAGTATTTT. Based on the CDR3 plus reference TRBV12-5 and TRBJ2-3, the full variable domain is DARVTQTPRHKVTEMGQEVTMRCQPILGHNTVFWYRQTMMQGLELLAYFRNRAPLDDSGMPKDRFSAEMPDATLATLKIQPSEPRDSAVYFCASGLGTASTDTQYFGPGTRLTVL.

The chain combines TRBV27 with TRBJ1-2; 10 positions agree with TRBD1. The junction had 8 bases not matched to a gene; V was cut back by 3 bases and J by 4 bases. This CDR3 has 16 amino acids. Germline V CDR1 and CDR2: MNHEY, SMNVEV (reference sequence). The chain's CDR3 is CASSFGRDRGGYGYTF. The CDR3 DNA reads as TGTGCCAGCAGTTTTGGGCGGGACAGGGGTGGCTATGGCTACACCTTC.

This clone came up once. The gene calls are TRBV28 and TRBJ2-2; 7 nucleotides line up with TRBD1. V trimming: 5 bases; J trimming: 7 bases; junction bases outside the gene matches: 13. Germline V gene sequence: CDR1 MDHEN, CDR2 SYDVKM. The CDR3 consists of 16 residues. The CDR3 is CASSPWDSLGVGELFF. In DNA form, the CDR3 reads TGTGCCAGCAGTCCCTGGGACAGCCTGGGGGTCGGGGAGCTGTTTTTT.

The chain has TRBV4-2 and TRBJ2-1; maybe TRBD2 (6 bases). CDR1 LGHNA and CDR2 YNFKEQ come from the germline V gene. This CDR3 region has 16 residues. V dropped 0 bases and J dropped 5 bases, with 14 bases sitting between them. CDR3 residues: CASSQDLLATNNEQFF. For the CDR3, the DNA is TGTGCCAGCAGCCAAGATCTCCTAGCGACTAACAATGAGCAGTTCTTC.